Here is one T cell receptor (beta chain) with its context. Its antigen is still unknown. This sample was included in a study of cytomegalovirus exposure and HLA in healthy donors. Study-wide points: Rarity characterized most TCR sequences, yet some public TCRs appeared in many donors.

TCRdb's table, derived via immunoSEQ multiplex PCR, lists solely in-frame clones and lacks some. This repertoire shows around 93,000 clones, about 85% found once; its top ten account for approximately 20%. The CDR3 has 13 amino acids. The sample consisted of PBMCs. This clonotype was obtained from a young man in good health and CMV-seropositive. This chain connects TRBV21-1 to TRBJ2-5; the listed D gene, TRBD2, was not tested against the DNA. TRBV21-1 counts as a pseudogene. This CDR3 is CASIGGKQETQYF. The CDR3 DNA reads as TGTGCCAGCATCGGGGGGAAACAAGAGACCCAGTACTTC.